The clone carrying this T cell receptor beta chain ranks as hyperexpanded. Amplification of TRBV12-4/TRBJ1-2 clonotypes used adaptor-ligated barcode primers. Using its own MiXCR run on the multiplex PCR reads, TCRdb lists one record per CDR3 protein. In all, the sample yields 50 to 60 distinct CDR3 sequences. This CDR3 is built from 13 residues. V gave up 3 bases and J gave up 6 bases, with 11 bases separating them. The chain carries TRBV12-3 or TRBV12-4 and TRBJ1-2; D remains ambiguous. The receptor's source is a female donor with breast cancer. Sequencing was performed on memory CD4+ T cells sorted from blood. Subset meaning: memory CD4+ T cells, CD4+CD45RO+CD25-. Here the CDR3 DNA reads TGTGCCAGCAGTTTTGGGGAGATTAATGGCTACACCTTC. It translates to CASSFGEINGYTF.